One and the same sample provided the 25 T cell receptor beta chains below, sequenced in a study of human T cells and chemical hapten exposure. TCRdb re-derived calls from the RACE reads in MiXCR, one entry per CDR3 protein. This table holds roughly 380,000 distinct CDR3 sequences, about 6% found once. As to time point: patch test 2, 6 weeks after DPC sensitization. Treatment here: therapeutic diphenylcyclopropenone sensitization with weekly scalp DPC. Sequencing used whole blood, obtained in connection with sensitization to the hapten diphenylcyclopropenone (DPC). The source of these receptors is a woman between 18 and 29 years old with alopecia areata. Some clones in this sample may be carry-over from other donors' samples.

This clonotype has at least ten counts. V usage is TRBV7-2 and J usage is TRBJ2-3; D unresolved. Germline V lookup: CDR1 SGHTA, CDR2 FQGNSA. V was trimmed by 0 bases and J by 6 bases, leaving 7 bases between them. This CDR3 contains 13 residues. In nucleotides, the CDR3 is TGTGCCAGCAGCTTAGCTAGAAGGGATACGCAGTATTTT. Its protein is CASSLARRDTQYF.

The chain employs TRBV6-6 and TRBJ1-2; the D gene is possibly TRBD1 (5 bases). The CDR3 has 15 amino acids. The germline CDR1 and CDR2 sequences are MNHNY and SVGAGI (reference sequence). Trimming removed 5 bases from V and 4 bases from J, with 17 bases in between. The chain's CDR3 is CASSLQAFGGYGYTF. The CDR3 DNA reads TGTGCCAGCAGTCTACAGGCTTTCGGCGGCTATGGCTACACCTTC.

The V call is TRBV7-6, the J call TRBJ2-6; D not resolved. Germline values: CDR1 SGHVS, CDR2 FNYEAQ. Trimming took 4 bases from V and 1 from J, leaving 8 bases between them. The CDR3 is 15 amino acids. The CDR3 nucleotides read TGTGCCAGCAGCTCTCGTGAATCTGGGGCCAACGTCCTGACTTTC. It translates to CASSSRESGANVLTF.

This clonotype was seen a few times. The V gene is TRBV29-1, the J gene TRBJ2-4; 7 positions agree with TRBD1. Germline V gene sequence: CDR1 SQVTM, CDR2 ANQGSEA. The CDR3 has 12 amino acids. V shed 6 bases and J 8 bases; nucleotides not matched to a gene: 7. The CDR3 DNA is TGCAGCGTCTCTACCGACAGGGACATTCAGTACTTC. As protein: CSVSTDRDIQYF.

This clonotype was counted only a few times. V and J are TRBV7-9 and TRBJ1-1; D is ambiguous. V lost 11 bases to trimming and J lost 7 bases, with 20 bases between them. Germline loops: CDR1 SEHNR, CDR2 FQNEAQ (reference sequence). This CDR3 is 13 amino acids long. The CDR3 DNA reads TGTGCCGCCAGTGCAGGTCGTATGGGTGAAGCTTTCTTT. This encodes CAASAGRMGEAFF.

The CDR3 DNA sequence: TGCAGCGTTGGGGGACAGGGCTTCTACGAGCAGTACTTC. This gives the protein CSVGGQGFYEQYF. The V call is TRBV29-1, the J call TRBJ2-7; 9 nucleotides agree with TRBD1. CDR1 and CDR2 (germline): SQVTM, ANQGSEA. The CDR3 runs to 13 residues. J gave up 3 bases and V 4 bases, and 4 bases lay outside the gene matches.

This clonotype occurred a few times. This sequence joins TRBV12-3 or TRBV12-4 and TRBJ2-3; possibly TRBD1 for D (7 bases). The CDR3 extends over 16 amino acids. The ends were cut back, 2 bases at V and 1 base at J, with 13 bases in the middle. The CDR3 DNA sequence: TGTGCCAGCAGTTTATGGGTCAGGGGGGGCACAGATACGCAGTATTTT. It yields the protein CASSLWVRGGTDTQYF.

In its sample, this clonotype was seen a few times. The chain carries TRBV7-2 and TRBJ1-6, with D possibly TRBD1 on 5 matching bases. The V gene lost 4 bases and the J gene lost 10 bases, with 17 bases spanning the gap. CDR1 and CDR2 from the germline V gene are SGHTA and FQGNSA. The CDR3 spans 15 residues. CDR3 bases: TGTGCCAGCAGCTCCACCTCCCAGGGAGAGTCACCCCTCCACTTT. It specifies CASSSTSQGESPLHF.

This clonotype showed up just a few times. The chain joins TRBV9 to TRBJ1-1, with 8 bases identical to TRBD1. CDR3 length equals 14 residues. J gave up 1 base and V 2 bases, and 1 base lay outside the gene matches. CDR1 is SGDLS, CDR2 YYNGEE, per germline. The CDR3 region has the DNA TGTGCCAGCAGCGTGCAGGGGGCGAACACTGAAGCTTTCTTT. Translation gives CASSVQGANTEAFF.

This chain links TRBV12-3 or TRBV12-4 with TRBJ2-1; 12 nucleotides align to TRBD2. V trimming: 7 bases; J trimming: 7 bases; junction bases outside the gene matches: 8. The CDR3 has 15 residues. CDR3 sequence (DNA): TGTGCCAGCACCTACGGGACTAGCGGGTTGAATGAGCAGTTCTTC. Translation gives CASTYGTSGLNEQFF.

This clonotype was detected ten times or more. This rearrangement joins TRBV7-9 to TRBJ2-1; D tentatively fits TRBD1 or TRBD2 (5 bases each). In germline, CDR1 is SEHNR, CDR2 FQNEAQ (reference sequence). Trimming cost V 2 bases and J 10 bases, with 9 bases left between them. The CDR3 is 12 amino acids. CDR3 region: CASSLTGDEQFF. The CDR3 nucleotides read TGTGCCAGCAGCTTAACCGGGGACGAGCAGTTCTTC.

This clonotype appeared many times. V usage is TRBV6-5 and J usage is TRBJ1-2, with 9 positions matching TRBD1. V gave up 7 bases and J gave up 3 bases; unmatched junction bases: 6. Germline CDR1 MNHEY, CDR2 SVGAGI. The CDR3 sequence is 14 residues long. As DNA, the CDR3 is TGTGCCAGCAATCGAAACAGGGGGCACTATGGCTACACCTTC. Encoded protein: CASNRNRGHYGYTF.

The chain carries TRBV7-3 and TRBJ2-4; D perhaps matches TRBD2 (5 bases). The CDR3 is 13 residues long. Germline loops: CDR1 SGHTA, CDR2 FQGTGA. V lost 8 bases, J lost 0 bases, and 8 bases lay in between. CDR3 coding DNA: TGTGCCAGCTCGAGGGCAGCCAAAAACATTCAGTACTTC. Translating it yields CASSRAAKNIQYF. Together with reference TRBV7-3 and TRBJ2-4, the CDR3 gives the full variable domain: GAGVSQTPSNKVTEKGKYVELRCDPISGHTALYWYRQSLGQGPEFLIYFQGTGAADDSGLPNDRFFAVRPEGSVSTLKIQRTERGDSAVYLCASSRAAKNIQYFGAGTRLSVL.

The sample holds many counts of this clonotype. This chain connects TRBV18 to TRBJ1-2, with a possible D match to TRBD1 (6 bases). CDR3 size: 14 residues. Germline lookup yields CDR1 KGHSH and CDR2 LQKENI. Trimming pared 8 bases from V and 6 bases from J, leaving 19 bases between. The CDR3 DNA reads TGTGCCAGCCACGTGGACAGACAGTTTAATGGCTACACCTTC. It is translated as CASHVDRQFNGYTF.

This clonotype was seen repeatedly, ten times or more. The genes are TRBV12-3 or TRBV12-4 and TRBJ1-1, with a tentative D call TRBD1 (5 bases). CDR3 size: 13 residues. Trimming pared 4 bases from V and 0 bases from J, leaving 6 bases between. CDR3 sequence: CASSWGLNTEAFF. CDR3 DNA: TGTGCCAGCAGTTGGGGCCTGAACACTGAAGCTTTCTTT.

The J gene is TRBJ2-5, the V gene TRBV12-3 or TRBV12-4; a possible D gene is TRBD1 (6 bases). V lost 3 bases and J lost 4, with 15 bases in between. The CDR3 length is 15 residues. The CDR3 sequence: CASSFVTGSSETQYF. CDR3 nucleotides: TGTGCCAGCAGTTTCGTAACAGGGAGTTCAGAGACCCAGTACTTC.

This clonotype was detected a few times. This chain connects TRBV5-1 to TRBJ2-7; TRBD2 matches 11 bases. The CDR3 loop spans 16 amino acids. The germline V gene has CDR1 SGHRS and CDR2 YFSETQ. Trimming at V came to 0 bases and at J to 0 bases, leaving 2 bases not matched to a gene. The chain's CDR3 is CASSLGTSGFSYEQYF. Written as DNA, the CDR3 is TGCGCCAGCAGCTTGGGGACTAGCGGGTTCTCCTACGAGCAGTACTTC.

This clonotype was counted at least ten times. This sequence joins TRBV11-2 and TRBJ2-2; TRBD1 agrees at 7 bases. J gave up 13 bases and V 3 bases, and 8 bases lay outside the gene matches. Germline loops: CDR1 SGHAT, CDR2 FQNNGV. CDR3 size: 13 residues. CDR3 DNA sequence: TGTGCCAGCAGCTTTCGACAGGGCGGGTTGCTGTTTTTT. Translation gives CASSFRQGGLLFF.

This clonotype was seen a few times. The genes are TRBV7-9 and TRBJ1-3; D not certain. Germline CDR1 and CDR2: SEHNR and FQNEAQ (reference sequence). The CDR3 totals 16 residues. Between the trimmed V and J ends, which lost 3 bases and 0 bases, there was a span of 12 bases. CDR3 region: CASSLVRQTSGNTIYF. In DNA, the CDR3 is TGTGCCAGCAGCTTGGTCAGGCAGACCTCTGGAAACACCATATATTTT.

Only a few counts were recorded for this clonotype. The chain recombines TRBV5-1 with TRBJ2-1; D not certain. Per the germline V gene, CDR1 is SGHRS and CDR2 is YFSETQ. Trimming removed 2 bases at V and 8 bases at J, with 8 bases between. The CDR3 sequence is 12 residues long. The CDR3 loop is CASSFLGYEQFF. Here the CDR3 DNA reads TGCGCCAGCAGCTTCCTAGGTTATGAGCAGTTCTTC.

This clonotype was seen ten or more times. This chain connects TRBV25-1 to TRBJ2-3, with D possibly called TRBD1 or TRBD2 (5 bases each). V was shortened by 2 bases and J by 1 base, with 19 bases between the two germline ends. The V gene's germline CDR1 is MGHDK and CDR2 SYGVNS. The CDR3 length is 18 residues. CDR3 in DNA: TGTGCCAGCAGTGAAGATAAGCGGACACTGGGGCGCACAGATACGCAGTATTTT. Translated: CASSEDKRTLGRTDTQYF.

This clonotype has ten or more counts. The chain has TRBV20-1 and TRBJ2-7; TRBD1 matches at 9 bases. CDR1 is DFQATT, CDR2 SNEGSKA, per germline (reference sequence). The CDR3 runs to 15 residues. Unmatched junction bases numbered 6, after V lost 1 base and J lost 2 bases. CDR3 sequence: CSARVPDRGAYEQYF. CDR3 coding DNA: TGCAGTGCTAGAGTCCCCGACAGGGGGGCCTACGAGCAGTACTTC.

This clonotype was detected ten times or more. This chain uses TRBV4-3 with TRBJ1-2, with D hard to call. This CDR3 contains 15 residues. Germline V CDR1 and CDR2: LGHNA, YSLEER. Trimming took off 4 bases at V and 0 bases at J, with 12 bases between the two ends. The CDR3 sequence: CASSPARVTNYGYTF. As DNA, the CDR3 is TGCGCCAGCAGCCCAGCAAGGGTTACTAACTATGGCTACACCTTC.

At least ten counts were recorded for this clonotype. V is TRBV10-3 and J is TRBJ2-7; TRBD2 might be the D (6 bases). CDR3 length: 15 residues. Trimming removed 3 bases from V and 0 bases from J, with 12 bases in between. CDR1 is ENHRY, CDR2 SYGVKD, per germline. The CDR3 loop is CAISEERANSYEQYF. The CDR3 DNA follows: TGTGCCATCAGTGAAGAGCGGGCGAACTCCTACGAGCAGTACTTC.

The chain couples TRBV6-6 to TRBJ1-6; D gene uncertain. The CDR3 spans 14 residues. Germline V gives CDR1 MNHNY, CDR2 SVGAGI (reference sequence). Trimming took 2 bases from V and 5 from J, leaving 7 bases between them. The CDR3 loop reads CASSYKGDNSPLHF. The CDR3 DNA reads TGTGCCAGCAGTTACAAAGGAGATAATTCACCCCTCCACTTT.